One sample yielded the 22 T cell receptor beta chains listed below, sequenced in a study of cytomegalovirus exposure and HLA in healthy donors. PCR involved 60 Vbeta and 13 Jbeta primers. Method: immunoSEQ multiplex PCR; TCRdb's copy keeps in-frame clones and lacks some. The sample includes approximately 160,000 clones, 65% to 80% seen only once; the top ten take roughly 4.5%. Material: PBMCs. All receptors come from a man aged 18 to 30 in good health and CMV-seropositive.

CDR3 region: CAINNNQGWRGYTF. In DNA, the CDR3 is TGTGCCATCAATAACAATCAGGGGTGGCGAGGCTACACCTTC. This chain links TRBV10-3 with TRBJ1-2; tentatively, D is TRBD1 (6 bases). From germline, CDR1 is ENHRY and CDR2 SYGVKD. The germline V and J ends were trimmed by 7 bases and 8 bases, with 20 bases remaining between them. CDR3 length equals 14 residues.

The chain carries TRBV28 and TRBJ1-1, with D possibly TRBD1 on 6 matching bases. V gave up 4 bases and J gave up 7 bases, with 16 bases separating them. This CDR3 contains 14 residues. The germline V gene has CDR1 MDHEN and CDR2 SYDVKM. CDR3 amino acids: CASSSTGSKGEAFF. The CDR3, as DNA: TGTGCCAGCAGTTCCACAGGGTCGAAAGGTGAAGCTTTCTTT.

The CDR3 loop is CSANKETQYF. The CDR3 DNA follows: TGCAGTGCAAACAAAGAGACCCAGTACTTC. This chain joins TRBV20-1 and TRBJ2-5; D is unresolved. Germline CDR1 reads DFQATT; CDR2 reads SNEGSKA (reference sequence). There are 10 residues in the CDR3. Trimming shortened V by 6 bases and J by 3 bases, and 5 bases separated the two germline ends.

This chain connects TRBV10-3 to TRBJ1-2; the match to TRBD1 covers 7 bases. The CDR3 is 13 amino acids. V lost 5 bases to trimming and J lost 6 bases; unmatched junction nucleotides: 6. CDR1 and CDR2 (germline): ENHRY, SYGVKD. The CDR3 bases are TGTGCCATCAGTCTGGACAGGACAAATGGCTACACCTTC. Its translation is CAISLDRTNGYTF.

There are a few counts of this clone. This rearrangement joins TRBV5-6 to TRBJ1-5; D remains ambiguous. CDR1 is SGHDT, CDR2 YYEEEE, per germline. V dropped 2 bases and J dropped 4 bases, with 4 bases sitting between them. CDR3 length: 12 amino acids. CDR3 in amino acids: CASSFGNQPQHF. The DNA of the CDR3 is TGTGCCAGCAGCTTCGGGAATCAGCCCCAGCATTTT. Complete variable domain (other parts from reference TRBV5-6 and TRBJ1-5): DAGVTQSPTHLIKTRGQQVTLRCSPKSGHDTVSWYQQALGQGPQFIFQYYEEEERQRGNFPDRFSGHQFPNYSSELNVNALLLGDSALYLCASSFGNQPQHFGDGTRLSIL.

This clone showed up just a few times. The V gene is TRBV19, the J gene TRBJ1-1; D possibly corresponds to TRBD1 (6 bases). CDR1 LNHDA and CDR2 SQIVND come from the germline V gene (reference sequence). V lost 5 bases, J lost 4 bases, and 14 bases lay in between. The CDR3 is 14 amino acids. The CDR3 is CASSEVQGFTEAFF. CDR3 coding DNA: TGTGCCAGTAGTGAAGTACAGGGTTTCACTGAAGCTTTCTTT.

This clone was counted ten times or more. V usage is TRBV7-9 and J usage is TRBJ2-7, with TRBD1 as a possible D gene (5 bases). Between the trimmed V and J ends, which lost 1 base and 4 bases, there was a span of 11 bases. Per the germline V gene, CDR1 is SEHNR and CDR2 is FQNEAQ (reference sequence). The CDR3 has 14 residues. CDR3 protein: CASSLEGARYEQYV. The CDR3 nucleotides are TGTGCCAGCAGCTTAGAAGGGGCTAGGTACGAGCAGTACGTC.

The CDR3 here is CASSIQGVGEKLFF. The CDR3 DNA sequence: TGTGCCAGTAGTATACAGGGGGTGGGCGAAAAACTGTTTTTT. The chain links TRBV19 to TRBJ1-4; 7 bases fit TRBD1. The germline V gene encodes CDR1 LNHDA and CDR2 SQIVND (reference sequence). CDR3 size: 14 residues. After removal of 2 bases from V and 8 bases from J, the junction contained 5 bases not matched to a gene.

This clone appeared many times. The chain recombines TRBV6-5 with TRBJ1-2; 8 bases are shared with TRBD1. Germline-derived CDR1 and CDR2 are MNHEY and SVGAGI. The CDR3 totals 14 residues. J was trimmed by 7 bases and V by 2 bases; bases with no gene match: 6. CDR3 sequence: CASSYRGQGSGYTF. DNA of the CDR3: TGTGCCAGCAGTTACCGCGGACAGGGTAGTGGCTACACCTTC.

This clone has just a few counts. CDR3 bases: TGCGCCAGCAGCTTGGACAGGGAGATTGGGGGCTACACCTTC. As protein: CASSLDREIGGYTF. This sequence joins TRBV5-1 and TRBJ1-2; tentatively, D is TRBD1 (6 bases). Germline V gene data show CDR1 as SGHRS and CDR2 as YFSETQ. The V end lost 0 bases, the J end lost 8 bases, and 14 bases lay between the germline ends. This CDR3 has 14 residues.

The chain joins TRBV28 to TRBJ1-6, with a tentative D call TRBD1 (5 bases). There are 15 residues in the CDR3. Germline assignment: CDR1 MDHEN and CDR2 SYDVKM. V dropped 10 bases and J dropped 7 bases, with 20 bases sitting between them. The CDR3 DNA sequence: TGTGCCACACATGATGGGGGGAAAGGAAATTCACCCCTCCACTTT. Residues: CATHDGGKGNSPLHF.

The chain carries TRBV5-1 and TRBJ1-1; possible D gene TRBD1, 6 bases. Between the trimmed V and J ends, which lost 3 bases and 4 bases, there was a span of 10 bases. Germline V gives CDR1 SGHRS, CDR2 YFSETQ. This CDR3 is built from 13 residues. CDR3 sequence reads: CASSSQGVTEAFF. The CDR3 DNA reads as TGCGCCAGCAGCTCACAGGGAGTCACTGAAGCTTTCTTT.

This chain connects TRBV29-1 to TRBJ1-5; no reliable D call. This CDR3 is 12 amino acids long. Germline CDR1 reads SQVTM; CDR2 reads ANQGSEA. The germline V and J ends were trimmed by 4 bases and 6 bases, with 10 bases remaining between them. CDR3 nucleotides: TGCAGCGTTGCTTATCGGGGTCAGCCCCAGCATTTT. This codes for CSVAYRGQPQHF. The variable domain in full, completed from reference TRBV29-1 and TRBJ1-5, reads SAVISQKPSRDICQRGTSLTIQCQVDSQVTMMFWYRQQPGQSLTLIATANQGSEATYESGFVIDKFPISRPNLTFSTLTVSNMSPEDSSIYLCSVAYRGQPQHFGDGTRLSIL.

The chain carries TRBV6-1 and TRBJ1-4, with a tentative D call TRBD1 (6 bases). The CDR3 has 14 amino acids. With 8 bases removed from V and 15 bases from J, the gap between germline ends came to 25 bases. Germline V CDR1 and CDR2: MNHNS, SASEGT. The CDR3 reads CASGMDRSSMVMFF. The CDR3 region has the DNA TGTGCCAGCGGGATGGACAGATCATCAATGGTTATGTTTTTT.

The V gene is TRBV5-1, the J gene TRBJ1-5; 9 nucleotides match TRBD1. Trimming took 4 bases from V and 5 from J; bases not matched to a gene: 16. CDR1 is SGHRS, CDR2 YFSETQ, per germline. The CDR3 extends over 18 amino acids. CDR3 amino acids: CASSLQGAQINADQPQHF. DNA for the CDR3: TGCGCCAGCAGCCTACAGGGGGCGCAGATCAACGCCGATCAGCCCCAGCATTTT.

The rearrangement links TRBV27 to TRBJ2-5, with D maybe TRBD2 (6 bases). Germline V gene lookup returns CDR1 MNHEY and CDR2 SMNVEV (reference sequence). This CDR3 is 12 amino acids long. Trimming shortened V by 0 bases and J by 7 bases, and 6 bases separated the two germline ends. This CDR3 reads CASSLSRGTQYF. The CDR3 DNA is TGTGCCAGCAGTTTATCGCGGGGGACCCAGTACTTC.

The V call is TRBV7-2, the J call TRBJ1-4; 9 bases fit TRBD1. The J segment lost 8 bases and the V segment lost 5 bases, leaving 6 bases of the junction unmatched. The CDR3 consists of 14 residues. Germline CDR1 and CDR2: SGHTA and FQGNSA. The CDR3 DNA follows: TGTGCCAGCAGCCGGGACAGGGTCAGAGAAAAACTGTTTTTT. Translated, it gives CASSRDRVREKLFF.

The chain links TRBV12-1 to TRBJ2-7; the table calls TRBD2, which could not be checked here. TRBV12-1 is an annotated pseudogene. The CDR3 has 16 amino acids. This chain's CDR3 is CASSFGLAGGFYEQYV. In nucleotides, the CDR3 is TGTGCCAGCAGCTTCGGACTAGCGGGGGGATTCTACGAGCAGTACGTC.

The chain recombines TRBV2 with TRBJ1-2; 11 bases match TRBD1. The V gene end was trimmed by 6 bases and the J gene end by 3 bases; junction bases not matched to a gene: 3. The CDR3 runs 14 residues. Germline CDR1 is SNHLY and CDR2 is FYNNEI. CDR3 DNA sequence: TGTGCCAGCAGCCGGGACAGGGGGTACTATGGCTACACCTTC. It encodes CASSRDRGYYGYTF.

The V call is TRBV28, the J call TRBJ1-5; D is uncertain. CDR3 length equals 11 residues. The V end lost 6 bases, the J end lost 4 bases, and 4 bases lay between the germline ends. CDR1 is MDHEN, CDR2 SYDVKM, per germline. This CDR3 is CASSYNQPQHF. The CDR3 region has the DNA TGTGCCAGCAGCTATAATCAGCCCCAGCATTTT.

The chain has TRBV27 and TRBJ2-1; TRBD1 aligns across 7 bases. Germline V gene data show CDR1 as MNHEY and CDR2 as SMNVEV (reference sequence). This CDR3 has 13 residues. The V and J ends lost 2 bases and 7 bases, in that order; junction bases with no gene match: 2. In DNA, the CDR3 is TGTGCCAGCAGTTTACCGACAGGGAATGAGCAGTTCTTC. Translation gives CASSLPTGNEQFF.

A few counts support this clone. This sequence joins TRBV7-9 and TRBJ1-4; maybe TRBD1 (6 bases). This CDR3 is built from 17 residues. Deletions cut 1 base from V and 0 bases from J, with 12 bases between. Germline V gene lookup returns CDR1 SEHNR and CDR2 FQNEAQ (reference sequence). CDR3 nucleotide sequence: TGTGCCAGCAGCTTAGTCGGCAGGGGTACAACTAATGAAAAACTGTTTTTT. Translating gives CASSLVGRGTTNEKLFF.